Presented here are 23 T cell receptor beta chains from one specimen sequenced in a study of cytomegalovirus exposure and HLA in healthy donors. The study ran its PCR with 60 Vbeta and 13 Jbeta primers. Sequencing used immunoSEQ multiplex PCR; TCRdb keeps in-frame clones, though not all of them. The sample comprises 95,000 to 150,000 clones, 75% to 85% of which are singletons, and around 9.5% rests with the top ten. What was sequenced was PBMCs. These receptors were obtained from a female donor in good health and CMV-seropositive.

The genes are TRBV6-6 and TRBJ1-6; tentative D call: TRBD1 (6 bases). Trimming stripped 5 bases from V and 2 bases from J, with 13 bases between. The CDR3 length is 16 residues. Per germline, CDR1 MNHNY and CDR2 SVGAGI (reference sequence). This CDR3 is CASSTTGSPYNSPLHF. The DNA for the CDR3 is TGTGCCAGCAGTACAACAGGGAGCCCCTATAATTCACCCCTCCACTTT.

This chain links TRBV30 with TRBJ1-5, with a weak D call TRBD1 (5 bases). This CDR3 contains 13 residues. The germline V and J ends were trimmed by 0 bases and 6 bases, with 9 bases remaining between them. The germline V gene has CDR1 GTSNPN and CDR2 SVGIG (reference sequence). This CDR3 reads CAWSVQETQPQHF. CDR3 nucleotide sequence: TGTGCCTGGAGTGTACAGGAGACTCAGCCCCAGCATTTT. Filled out from reference TRBV30 and TRBJ1-5, the complete variable domain reads SQTIHQWPATLVQPVGSPLSLECTVEGTSNPNLYWYRQAAGRGLQLLFYSVGIGQISSEVPQNLSASRPQDRQFILSSKKLLLSDSGFYLCAWSVQETQPQHFGDGTRLSIL.

The chain is built from TRBV5-1 and TRBJ2-5; possible D gene TRBD2, 7 bases. V lost 0 bases, J lost 2 bases, and 8 bases lay in between. The CDR3 is 14 residues long. Germline V gene lookup returns CDR1 SGHRS and CDR2 YFSETQ. The CDR3: CASSLEGGQETQYF. The CDR3, as DNA: TGCGCCAGCAGCTTGGAGGGGGGGCAAGAGACCCAGTACTTC.

The chain recombines TRBV29-1 with TRBJ2-4, with TRBD2 as a possible D gene (5 bases). The length of the CDR3 is 13 residues. The germline CDR1 and CDR2 sequences are SQVTM and ANQGSEA. With 4 bases removed from V and 6 bases from J, the gap between germline ends came to 13 bases. The CDR3 nucleotides are TGCAGCGTTGGGCTGGGGAGCCTAAACATTCAGTACTTC. Amino acid sequence: CSVGLGSLNIQYF.

The chain carries TRBV7-9 and TRBJ2-2; TRBD1 matches at 8 bases. The CDR3 length is 15 residues. J gave up 6 bases and V 7 bases, and 10 bases lay outside the gene matches. Per the germline V gene, CDR1 is SEHNR and CDR2 is FQNEAQ (reference sequence). The CDR3 nucleotides are TGTGCCAGCACAGGGACAGGCCCTGTCCCCGGGGAGCTGTTTTTT. As protein: CASTGTGPVPGELFF.

This clone was seen a few times. The rearrangement uses TRBV5-4 and TRBJ1-1, with TRBD1 as a possible D gene (6 bases). The CDR3 covers 16 residues. From germline, CDR1 is SGHNT and CDR2 YYREEE (reference sequence). Trimming cost V 4 bases and J 3 bases, with 19 bases left between them. The CDR3 bases are TGTGCCAGCAGCGCTCCCAGGGGAAGAAAGGACACTGAAGCTTTCTTT. Translated, it gives CASSAPRGRKDTEAFF. Full variable domain (missing parts from reference TRBV5-4 and TRBJ1-1): ETGVTQSPTHLIKTRGQQVTLRCSSQSGHNTVSWYQQALGQGPQFIFQYYREEENGRGNFPPRFSGLQFPNYSSELNVNALELDDSALYLCASSAPRGRKDTEAFFGQGTRLTVV.

This clone was seen a handful of times. The gene calls are TRBV29-1 and TRBJ1-3; TRBD1 matches at 7 bases. The CDR3 consists of 13 residues. Germline CDR1 reads SQVTM; CDR2 reads ANQGSEA. The junction had 1 base not matched to a gene; V was cut back by 5 bases and J by 0 bases. CDR3 sequence reads: CSVRQGSGNTIYF. CDR3 sequence (DNA): TGCAGCGTTAGACAGGGCTCTGGAAACACCATATATTTT.

The chain employs TRBV7-9 and TRBJ2-1, with 8 bases lining up with TRBD1. Losses at the gene ends were 5 bases for V and 1 base for J; bases not matched to a gene: 7. Germline V CDR1 and CDR2: SEHNR, FQNEAQ (reference sequence). CDR3 size: 16 residues. DNA of the CDR3: TGTGCCAGCAGCCCAGACTACAGGGGGTCCTACAATGAGCAGTTCTTC. Protein: CASSPDYRGSYNEQFF.

This chain connects TRBV7-2 to TRBJ1-6, with D hard to call. Germline values: CDR1 SGHTA, CDR2 FQGNSA. The CDR3 covers 17 residues. V was trimmed by 5 bases and J by 0 bases, leaving 14 bases between them. Here the CDR3 reads CASSPETFLSYNSPLHF. The CDR3 DNA sequence: TGTGCCAGCAGCCCCGAGACATTCCTCTCCTATAATTCACCCCTCCACTTT.

As to this clone: Compared with germline, one end of the junction differs, possibly owing to a read error. The chain employs TRBV5-4 and TRBJ2-7, with 7 bases aligning to TRBD1. Germline V CDR1 and CDR2: SGHNT, YYREEE (reference sequence). CDR3 length: 13 amino acids. CDR3 nucleotide sequence: TGTGCCAGCAGCTCCGGGACAGCCTACGGGCAGTACTTC. This codes for CASSSGTAYGQYF. Looking up the rest from reference TRBV5-4 and TRBJ2-7 gives the full variable domain: ETGVTQSPTHLIKTRGQQVTLRCSSQSGHNTVSWYQQALGQGPQFIFQYYREEENGRGNFPPRFSGLQFPNYSSELNVNALELDDSALYLCASSSGTAYGQYFGPGTRLTVT.

The V gene is TRBV2, the J gene TRBJ2-1; 14 nucleotides agree with TRBD2. CDR1 SNHLY and CDR2 FYNNEI come from the germline V gene. The CDR3 is 12 residues long. As DNA, the CDR3 is TGTACGACTAGCGGGGGGGGTCGGGAGCAGTTCTTC. Its translation: CTTSGGGREQFF.

V usage is TRBV19 and J usage is TRBJ2-2; 9 positions match TRBD1. CDR3 length: 14 amino acids. V dropped 9 bases and J dropped 2; count of bases not matched to a gene: 4. Per germline, CDR1 LNHDA and CDR2 SQIVND (reference sequence). The CDR3 region has the DNA TGTGCCAGACCGGACAGGGGAAACACCGGGGAGCTGTTTTTT. Encoded protein: CARPDRGNTGELFF.

The chain links TRBV23-1 to TRBJ1-2; the D gene is possibly TRBD1 (6 bases). TRBV23-1 is an open reading frame, and its role is uncertain. V dropped 11 bases and J dropped 2 bases, with 21 bases sitting between them. This CDR3 spans 15 amino acids. The CDR3 sequence is CAATGHRDSNYGYTF. The DNA for the CDR3 is TGCGCCGCGACCGGACACAGGGATTCGAACTATGGCTACACCTTC.

The J gene is TRBJ1-5, the V gene TRBV7-2, with TRBD1 identical over 10 bases. After removal of 5 bases from V and 3 bases from J, the junction contained 7 bases not matched to a gene. CDR1 and CDR2 (germline): SGHTA, FQGNSA. The CDR3 sequence is 16 residues long. The CDR3 region has the DNA TGTGCCAGCAGCGCGACCGGGACAGGGGCCAATCAGCCCCAGCATTTT. This sequence encodes CASSATGTGANQPQHF. Complete variable domain (other parts from reference TRBV7-2 and TRBJ1-5): GAGVSQSPSNKVTEKGKDVELRCDPISGHTALYWYRQSLGQGLEFLIYFQGNSAPDKSGLPSDRFSAERTGGSVSTLTIQRTQQEDSAVYLCASSATGTGANQPQHFGDGTRLSIL.

V is TRBV19 and J is TRBJ1-2; 7 positions agree with TRBD1. Germline V CDR1 and CDR2: LNHDA, SQIVND (reference sequence). Trimming cost V 6 bases and J 4 bases; bases outside gene matches: 11. The CDR3 totals 15 residues. CDR3 DNA sequence: TGTGCCAGTAGCCGAGGGAGACAGGGAGTCTATGGCTACACCTTC. Protein sequence: CASSRGRQGVYGYTF.

The chain uses TRBV5-1 and TRBJ1-2, with 9 bases that match TRBD1. Germline V gene sequence: CDR1 SGHRS, CDR2 YFSETQ. The ends lost 0 bases at V and 3 bases at J; junction bases unmatched: 6. The CDR3 sequence is 16 residues long. The CDR3: CASSLDRGPGDYGYTF. CDR3 coding DNA: TGCGCCAGCAGCTTGGACAGGGGGCCGGGAGACTATGGCTACACCTTC. The entire variable domain, with the rest obtained from reference TRBV5-1 and TRBJ1-2, is as follows: KAGVTQTPRYLIKTRGQQVTLSCSPISGHRSVSWYQQTPGQGLQFLFEYFSETQRNKGNFPGRFSGRQFSNSRSEMNVSTLELGDSALYLCASSLDRGPGDYGYTFGSGTRLTVV.

The gene calls are TRBV11-1 and TRBJ2-5, with 10 bases fitting TRBD1. Trimming removed 4 bases from V and 3 bases from J; junction bases left unmatched: 5. The CDR3 sequence is 15 residues long. The germline gives CDR1 SGHAT, CDR2 FQDESV (reference sequence). CDR3 loop: CASSSRDRGKETQYF. In DNA, the CDR3 is TGTGCCAGCAGCTCTCGGGACAGGGGAAAAGAGACCCAGTACTTC.

This chain links TRBV11-2 with TRBJ1-1; no clear D gene. The CDR3 consists of 13 residues. CDR1 is SGHAT, CDR2 FQNNGV, per germline. V gave up 3 bases and J gave up 3 bases, with 8 bases separating them. The CDR3 reads CASSFQSYTEAFF. In nucleotides, the CDR3 is TGTGCCAGCAGCTTTCAGTCTTACACTGAAGCTTTCTTT.

The gene calls are TRBV5-4 and TRBJ2-1; 8 nucleotides match TRBD1. Trimming removed 1 base from V and 9 bases from J; junction bases left unmatched: 9. There are 15 residues in the CDR3. Germline CDR1 reads SGHNT; CDR2 reads YYREEE (reference sequence). The CDR3 is CASSLPARQGTEQFF. The DNA of the CDR3 is TGTGCCAGCAGCTTGCCGGCCCGACAGGGGACTGAGCAGTTCTTC.

The chain recombines TRBV5-1 with TRBJ2-5; D gene uncertain. The germline gives CDR1 SGHRS, CDR2 YFSETQ. V dropped 0 bases and J dropped 5 bases, with 11 bases sitting between them. This CDR3 is 14 amino acids long. The CDR3 bases are TGCGCCAGCAGCTTGGACCTAGTCGGGGAGACCCAGTACTTC. This encodes CASSLDLVGETQYF. The full variable domain, in which reference TRBV5-1 and TRBJ2-5 provide the parts outside the CDR3, is KAGVTQTPRYLIKTRGQQVTLSCSPISGHRSVSWYQQTPGQGLQFLFEYFSETQRNKGNFPGRFSGRQFSNSRSEMNVSTLELGDSALYLCASSLDLVGETQYFGPGTRLLVL.

The chain links TRBV29-1 to TRBJ1-3; no definite D call. The V end lost 4 bases, the J end lost 0 bases, and 7 bases lay between the germline ends. Germline lookup yields CDR1 SQVTM and CDR2 ANQGSEA. The CDR3 runs 13 residues. For the CDR3, the DNA is TGCAGCGTTGCCCCCCACTCTGGAAACACCATATATTTT. It is translated as CSVAPHSGNTIYF.

V usage is TRBV5-1 and J usage is TRBJ2-7; maybe TRBD1 (6 bases). CDR1 is SGHRS, CDR2 YFSETQ, per germline. The V end was cut by 3 bases, the J end by 4 bases, with 17 bases between. This CDR3 contains 15 residues. CDR3 protein: CASSYGTSTGYEQYF. Here the CDR3 DNA reads TGCGCCAGCAGCTACGGGACATCCACCGGATACGAGCAGTACTTC.

The gene calls are TRBV6-6 and TRBJ1-5; tentatively, D is TRBD1 (5 bases). Germline CDR1 is MNHNY and CDR2 is SVGAGI (reference sequence). V lost 10 bases to trimming and J lost 3 bases, with 16 bases between them. The CDR3 runs to 14 residues. The CDR3 nucleotides are TGTGCCACCGAGGACAACCGGTACAATCAGCCCCAGCATTTT. Its translation is CATEDNRYNQPQHF.